This TCR beta chain emerged from a study of human T cells and chemical hapten exposure. TCRdb itself ran the RACE reads through MiXCR, one entry per CDR3 protein. The table includes around 340,000 distinct CDR3 sequences, around 7% detected once. Specified time point: patch test 1, 2 weeks after DPC sensitization. Treatment described: therapeutic diphenylcyclopropenone sensitization with weekly scalp DPC. Germline CDR1 and CDR2: SEHNR and FQNEAQ (reference sequence). The CDR3 length is 13 residues. Trimming stripped 1 base from V and 6 bases from J, with 9 bases between. This sample comprised whole blood, obtained in connection with sensitization to the hapten diphenylcyclopropenone (DPC). The chain is built from TRBV7-9 and TRBJ1-1; D may be TRBD1 (6 bases). This receptor was obtained from a young woman with alopecia areata. Some clones in this sample may be carry-over from other donors' samples. The CDR3 sequence: CASSLVTGSEAFF. The CDR3 nucleotides are TGTGCCAGCAGCTTAGTGACAGGCTCTGAAGCTTTCTTT. Complete variable domain (other parts from reference TRBV7-9 and TRBJ1-1): DTGVSQNPRHKITKRGQNVTFRCDPISEHNRLYWYRQTLGQGPEFLTYFQNEAQLEKSRLLSDRFSAERPKGSFSTLEIQRTEQGDSAMYLCASSLVTGSEAFFGQGTRLTVV.